This entry lists 5 T cell receptor beta chains sequenced from one sample in a study of PD-1 blockade in classical Hodgkin lymphoma. TCRdb keeps only in-frame clones here, not all; method: immunoSEQ multiplex PCR. The sample carries 16,000 or so clones, roughly 82% recorded once. Following autologous stem cell transplantation, relapse occurred in every patient, and exposure to brentuximab vedotin varied. The sequencing here drew on peripheral blood mononuclear cells (PBMCs), taken before the second cycle of nivolumab. The receptor set was obtained from a human donor with classical Hodgkin lymphoma.

The chain couples TRBV14 to TRBJ2-5; TRBD2 is a possible D gene (6 bases). The germline V and J ends were trimmed by 0 bases and 9 bases, with 17 bases remaining between them. Germline lookup yields CDR1 SGHDN and CDR2 FVKESK. CDR3 size: 15 residues. The CDR3 reads CASSQDTGDRGAQYF. Here the CDR3 DNA reads TGTGCCAGCAGCCAAGACACGGGGGACCGCGGGGCCCAGTACTTC.

The chain carries TRBV7-8 and TRBJ2-1; TRBD1 is a possible D gene (6 bases). The germline CDR1 and CDR2 sequences are SGHVS and FQNEAQ. Trimming pared 3 bases from V and 1 base from J, leaving 13 bases between. This CDR3 has 16 amino acids. This CDR3 is CASSFPGQGSYNEQFF. The CDR3 DNA reads as TGTGCCAGCAGCTTCCCGGGACAAGGGTCCTACAATGAGCAGTTCTTC.

The chain uses TRBV4-2 and TRBJ2-1, with 11 nucleotides matching TRBD2. CDR1 LGHNA and CDR2 YNFKEQ come from the germline V gene. This CDR3 has 20 residues. The trim removed 4 bases at V and 1 base at J, leaving 15 bases unmatched. CDR3 nucleotide sequence: TGTGCCAGCAGCCGCCATCTCATTGAGACTAGCGGGGAGTCCTACAATGAGCAGTTCTTC. Amino acids: CASSRHLIETSGESYNEQFF.

The table lists this clone with a count of one. V gene TRBV6-5 combines with J gene TRBJ2-5, with TRBD1 identical over 8 bases. The ends lost 1 base at V and 4 bases at J; junction bases unmatched: 5. This CDR3 comprises 15 residues. Germline V CDR1 and CDR2: MNHEY, SVGAGI. CDR3 residues: CASSYFRGRGETQYF. CDR3 nucleotide sequence: TGTGCCAGCAGTTACTTCAGGGGGCGCGGAGAGACCCAGTACTTC.

This clone has just one count. The chain uses TRBV9 and TRBJ1-2; D call uncertain. The CDR3 length is 13 residues. The ends were cut back, 0 bases at V and 5 bases at J, with 8 bases in the middle. Germline CDR1 is SGDLS and CDR2 is YYNGEE. CDR3 in DNA: TGTGCCAGCAGCGTAGCTCCGCAGTATGGCTACACCTTC. Translated, it gives CASSVAPQYGYTF.